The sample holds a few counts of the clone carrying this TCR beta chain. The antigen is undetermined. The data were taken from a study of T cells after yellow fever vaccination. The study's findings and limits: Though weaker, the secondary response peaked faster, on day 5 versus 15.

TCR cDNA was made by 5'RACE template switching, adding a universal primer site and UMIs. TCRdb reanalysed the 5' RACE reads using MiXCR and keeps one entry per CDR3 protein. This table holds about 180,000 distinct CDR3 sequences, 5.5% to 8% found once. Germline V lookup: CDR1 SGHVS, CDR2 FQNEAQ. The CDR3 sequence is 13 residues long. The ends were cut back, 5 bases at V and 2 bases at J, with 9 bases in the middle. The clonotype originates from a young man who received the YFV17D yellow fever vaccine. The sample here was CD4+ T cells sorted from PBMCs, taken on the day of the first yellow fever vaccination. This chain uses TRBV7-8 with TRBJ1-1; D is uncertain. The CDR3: CASSPGGNTEAFF. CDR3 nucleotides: TGTGCCAGCAGCCCCGGTGGTAACACTGAAGCTTTCTTT.